Below, 7 T cell receptor beta chains from the same sample are listed, as sequenced in a study of long-term antiretroviral therapy in people with HIV. It was version v3.0 of the immunoSEQ assay that was run at survey level. TCRdb's table, derived via immunoSEQ multiplex PCR, lists solely in-frame clones and lacks some. Of 25,000 to 35,000 clones detected, 75% to 85% appear once; the ten largest clones hold roughly 7.5%. Sequencing used unsorted PBMCs, obtained 0.3 years after starting antiretroviral therapy. These TCRs come from a man between 40 and 49 years old with HIV.

The chain uses TRBV28 and TRBJ1-2; D not certain. Germline assignment: CDR1 MDHEN and CDR2 SYDVKM. The CDR3 spans 16 residues. V was cut by 2 bases and J by 0 bases, with 13 bases left in between. The CDR3 sequence: CASSLGPVDSNYGYTF. As DNA, the CDR3 is TGTGCCAGCAGTTTAGGGCCAGTCGACTCTAACTATGGCTACACCTTC.

The rearrangement links TRBV18 to TRBJ2-5; possible D gene TRBD1, 7 bases. Germline V CDR1 and CDR2: KGHSH, LQKENI. The CDR3 contains 14 residues. With 6 bases removed from V and 4 bases from J, the gap between germline ends came to 15 bases. The CDR3 bases are TGTGCCAGCTCGTCCTCTCAGGGGGGAGAGACCCAGTACTTC. It encodes CASSSSQGGETQYF. The full variable domain, completed using reference TRBV18 and TRBJ2-5, is NAGVMQNPRHLVRRRGQEARLRCSPMKGHSHVYWYRQLPEEGLKFMVYLQKENIIDESGMPKERFSAEFPKEGPSILRIQQVVRGDSAAYFCASSSSQGGETQYFGPGTRLLVL.

The gene calls are TRBV29-1 and TRBJ2-5; the D gene is possibly TRBD2 (5 bases). CDR3 length: 12 residues. The germline V gene has CDR1 SQVTM and CDR2 ANQGSEA. Trimming removed 3 bases from V and 2 bases from J, with 7 bases in between. The DNA of the CDR3 is TGCAGCGTTGAGGGAGCACAAGAGACCCAGTACTTC. It translates to CSVEGAQETQYF.

This chain's CDR3 is CASSPDGQGTYEQYF. The CDR3 DNA follows: TGTGCCAGCTCACCAGACGGACAGGGGACCTACGAGCAGTACTTC. The chain combines TRBV18 with TRBJ2-7, with TRBD1 matching 9 bases. In germline, CDR1 is KGHSH, CDR2 LQKENI. This CDR3 comprises 15 residues. Trimming removed 2 bases from V and 2 bases from J; junction bases left unmatched: 4. Filled out from reference TRBV18 and TRBJ2-7, the complete variable domain reads NAGVMQNPRHLVRRRGQEARLRCSPMKGHSHVYWYRQLPEEGLKFMVYLQKENIIDESGMPKERFSAEFPKEGPSILRIQQVVRGDSAAYFCASSPDGQGTYEQYFGPGTRLTVT.

The rearrangement links TRBV15 to TRBJ2-2, with D unclear. Deletions cut 5 bases from V and 4 bases from J, with 8 bases between. This CDR3 spans 13 amino acids. Germline CDR1 and CDR2: LNHNV and YYDKDF (reference sequence). This chain's CDR3 is CATSRKATGELFF. CDR3 in DNA: TGTGCCACCAGCCGTAAAGCCACCGGGGAGCTGTTTTTT.

The CDR3 nucleotides are TGTGCCAGCAGCTTGGTACCGACCGGCGGTGGGGCCAACGTCCTGACTTTC. This codes for CASSLVPTGGGANVLTF. The chain links TRBV5-6 to TRBJ2-6; D is undetermined. Germline assignment: CDR1 SGHDT and CDR2 YYEEEE. V was clipped by 0 bases and J by 3 bases, with 13 bases between them. The CDR3 runs 17 residues.

V is TRBV7-9 and J is TRBJ1-4; D may be TRBD1 (5 bases). Germline-derived CDR1 and CDR2 are SEHNR and FQNEAQ (reference sequence). The CDR3 has 15 residues. V lost 1 base and J lost 8, with 14 bases in between. The CDR3 DNA follows: TGTGCCAGCAGCTTAGGGGCCGGGGGACGCGAAAAACTGTTTTTT. It encodes CASSLGAGGREKLFF.